These 19 T cell receptor beta chains originate from one sample sequenced in a study of patients with pleural tuberculosis (dated by TCRdb to 2014 to 2015). TCRdb names Illumina Genome Analyzer IIx as the instrument used. In TCRdb, the public reads were trimmed at Q25 with fastp and aligned with MiXCR, with productive beta chains retained. When rows share a CDR3 protein, they turn into one entry using the most common DNA and genes. This sample gives approximately 50,000 distinct CDR3 sequences in total; 6% to 9.5% of them show up just once. Around 15% of the sample is in the top ten clones. The receptors here all came from a human donor with pleural tuberculosis.

This clonotype was seen a few times. A much larger clone sits a single nucleotide away, making a read error possible. The chain recombines TRBV6-2 or TRBV6-3 with TRBJ2-7; 7 bases fit TRBD1. The CDR3 is made up of 14 amino acids. Germline V gives CDR1 MNHEY, CDR2 SVGEGT. With V trimmed by 4 bases and J by 2 bases, 5 bases remained unmatched. In DNA form, the CDR3 reads TGTGCCAGCAGTTGCTCGCAGGGGGCCTACGAGCAGTACGTC. As protein: CASSCSQGAYEQYV.

The chain uses TRBV11-1 and TRBJ2-7, with TRBD2 matching 9 bases. This CDR3 is built from 17 residues. Germline values: CDR1 SGHAT, CDR2 FQDESV (reference sequence). V dropped 3 bases and J dropped 1; count of bases not matched to a gene: 10. This CDR3 is CASSFGGRALFSYEQYF. The CDR3 DNA is TGTGCCAGCAGCTTTGGCGGGAGGGCCCTGTTTTCCTACGAGCAGTACTTC.

Many counts were recorded for this clonotype. CDR3 residues: CSATKGHMNTEAFF. For the CDR3, the DNA is TGCAGTGCTACCAAGGGACACATGAACACTGAAGCTTTCTTT. The genes are TRBV20-1 and TRBJ1-1; the D gene is possibly TRBD1 (6 bases). Deletions cut 4 bases from V and 0 bases from J, with 12 bases between. Germline CDR1 DFQATT, CDR2 SNEGSKA (reference sequence). The CDR3 length is 14 residues.

This clonotype was recorded at least ten times. The gene calls are TRBV24-1 and TRBJ2-1; 8 nucleotides align to TRBD2. J gave up 5 bases and V 7 bases, and 3 bases lay outside the gene matches. This CDR3 contains 13 residues. Germline V lookup: CDR1 KGHDR, CDR2 SFDVKD. This chain's CDR3 is CATRTSENNEQFF. Written as DNA, the CDR3 is TGTGCCACCAGGACTAGCGAGAACAATGAGCAGTTCTTC.

In this sample, this clonotype turned up many times. The gene calls are TRBV6-2 or TRBV6-3 and TRBJ1-2, with D possibly being TRBD1 (5 bases). Deletions cut 7 bases from V and 2 bases from J, with 8 bases between. The CDR3 has 12 residues. CDR1 is MNHEY, CDR2 SVGEGT, per germline. The DNA for the CDR3 is TGTGCCAGCAAGGACACGAACTATGGCTACACCTTC. It encodes CASKDTNYGYTF.

This clonotype was found many times. This chain uses TRBV24-1 with TRBJ2-1, with TRBD1 matching over 9 bases. Per the germline V gene, CDR1 is KGHDR and CDR2 is SFDVKD. CDR3 length equals 16 residues. V was pared by 4 bases and J by 4 bases, with 7 bases of the junction left unmatched. CDR3 sequence: CATSDRGQGFYNEQFF. The CDR3 DNA reads as TGTGCCACCAGTGACCGAGGACAGGGGTTTTACAATGAGCAGTTCTTC.

Ten or more counts support this clonotype. The V and J genes are TRBV28 and TRBJ2-5; tentative D call: TRBD2 (5 bases). Trimming left V 10 bases short and J 2 bases short, with 11 bases between. The V gene's germline CDR1 is MDHEN and CDR2 SYDVKM. The CDR3 is 12 amino acids. CDR3 region: CAISSSQETQYF. In DNA form, the CDR3 reads TGTGCCATTTCTAGCAGTCAAGAGACCCAGTACTTC.

This clonotype was counted many times. V usage is TRBV11-2 and J usage is TRBJ1-3; TRBD1 matches at 7 bases. After removal of 3 bases from V and 4 bases from J, the junction contained 6 bases not matched to a gene. The CDR3 is 15 residues long. CDR1 is SGHAT and CDR2 is FQNNGV in the germline V gene. CDR3 sequence (DNA): TGTGCCAGCAGCTTCGGAGGGGGCCCAGGAAACACCATATATTTT. Translating it yields CASSFGGGPGNTIYF.

The rearrangement joins TRBV19 to TRBJ2-7, with 11 bases matching TRBD1. Germline loops: CDR1 LNHDA, CDR2 SQIVND (reference sequence). Trimming at V came to 3 bases and at J to 3 bases, leaving 1 base not matched to a gene. This CDR3 comprises 14 residues. This CDR3 is CASSMGTGGYEQYV. The CDR3 coding sequence is TGTGCCAGTAGTATGGGGACAGGGGGCTACGAGCAGTACGTC.

To note about this clonotype: This clone may be a read error of a much larger clone one base away. The rearrangement uses TRBV20-1 and TRBJ2-4, with D perhaps given as TRBD1 or TRBD2 (5 bases each). CDR1 and CDR2 (germline): DFQATT, SNEGSKA (reference sequence). The CDR3 sequence is 12 residues long. The CDR3: CSAKLTWDANVF. The CDR3 region has the DNA TGCAGTGCTAAACTTACTTGGGACGCCAATGTCTTC.

This clonotype was seen a handful of times. This sequence joins TRBV6-2 or TRBV6-3 and TRBJ2-5; tentative D call: TRBD1 (6 bases). Germline CDR1 and CDR2: MNHEY and SVGEGT. The CDR3 runs to 14 residues. V was trimmed by 6 bases and J by 2 bases, leaving 13 bases between them. CDR3 protein: CASSYRVIQETQYF. CDR3 sequence (DNA): TGTGCCAGCAGCTACAGGGTAATACAAGAGACCCAGTACTTC.

This clonotype was seen repeatedly, ten times or more. The CDR3 nucleotides are TGTGCCAGCAGGGTGACTAGCGGGGCCTCAGATACGCAGTATTTT. Translated, it gives CASRVTSGASDTQYF. The rearrangement joins TRBV6-1 to TRBJ2-3; TRBD2 matches 11 bases. The CDR3 loop spans 15 amino acids. CDR1 MNHNS and CDR2 SASEGT come from the germline V gene. With 6 bases clipped from V and 4 bases from J, the junction kept 6 bases outside the gene matches.

This clonotype was recorded many times. The CDR3 region is CASSFTRNTEAFF. The CDR3 DNA follows: TGTGCCAGCAGTTTTACCAGGAACACTGAAGCTTTCTTT. The chain links TRBV12-3 or TRBV12-4 to TRBJ1-1; no firm D call. V gave up 3 bases and J gave up 1 base, with 6 bases separating them. The CDR3 runs to 13 residues.

This clonotype was observed at least ten times. This sequence joins TRBV10-3 and TRBJ2-5, with TRBD2 identical over 8 bases. The germline gives CDR1 ENHRY, CDR2 SYGVKD. Trimming at V came to 3 bases and at J to 2 bases, leaving 2 bases not matched to a gene. The CDR3 length is 14 residues. The CDR3 nucleotides are TGTGCCATCAGTGATTCTAGCGGGCAAGAGACCCAGTACTTC. This translates into CAISDSSGQETQYF.

This clonotype was detected many times. This sequence joins TRBV20-1 and TRBJ2-7; D gene unclear. V lost 3 bases, J lost 5 bases, and 17 bases lay in between. CDR3 length: 14 amino acids. The germline gives CDR1 DFQATT, CDR2 SNEGSKA (reference sequence). The DNA of the CDR3 is TGCAGTGCTAGTCCTCGGCAGGAACTCAACGAGCAGTACTTC. Translating gives CSASPRQELNEQYF.

The J gene is TRBJ2-2, the V gene TRBV12-3 or TRBV12-4; D unresolved. V gave up 3 bases and J gave up 4 bases, with 6 bases separating them. CDR3 length equals 13 residues. The CDR3: CASSFRSTGELFF. The CDR3 nucleotides are TGTGCCAGCAGTTTTCGGTCCACCGGGGAGCTGTTTTTT.

This clonotype was detected many times. The chain has TRBV4-1 and TRBJ1-3; D unresolved. The length of the CDR3 is 15 residues. Germline loops: CDR1 MGHRA, CDR2 YSYEKL. The V gene lost 1 base and the J gene lost 4 bases, with 11 bases spanning the gap. CDR3 loop: CASSQVGLGGNTIYF. CDR3 DNA sequence: TGCGCCAGCAGCCAAGTTGGGCTGGGAGGAAACACCATATATTTT.

This clonotype was counted ten times or more. This chain joins TRBV7-6 and TRBJ2-1; D unclear. The V and J ends lost 4 bases and 0 bases respectively, with 4 bases between them. This CDR3 region has 13 residues. Germline V gene lookup returns CDR1 SGHVS and CDR2 FNYEAQ. In DNA, the CDR3 is TGTGCCAGCAGCTCTCGCTCCTACAATGAGCAGTTCTTC. Translating it yields CASSSRSYNEQFF.

In this sample, this clonotype turned up many times. A single base separates this from a much larger clone, so it may be a read error. This chain uses TRBV27 with TRBJ1-1, with D possibly matching TRBD1 (6 bases). This CDR3 is built from 15 residues. V was shortened by 1 base and J by 4 bases, with 13 bases between the two germline ends. CDR1 is MNHEY, CDR2 SMNVEV, per germline (reference sequence). CDR3 amino acids: CASSLLAGAATEAFF. CDR3 in DNA: TGTGCCAGCAGTTTATTGGCGGGGGCGGCCACTGAAGCTTTCTTT.